This T cell receptor (beta chain) stems from a study of shared clonotypes between healthy human individuals. Note on this clone: Antigen unknown.

Broader study findings: It was observed that roughly 5.1% of naive CD4 clonotypes were shared across several donors.

Replicate PCRs run on sorted subsets employed 200 ng DNA, approximately 30,000 T cell genomes. Only in-frame clones appear in the TCRdb table, and some are missing; sequencing was by immunoSEQ multiplex PCR. The sample lists around 720,000 clones, about three quarters occurring once. Sequenced material: memory CD4+ T cells sorted from blood. Documented subset: CD45RA-negative fraction. The sequence was obtained from a woman aged 30 to 39 in good health.

The CDR3 nucleotides read TGTGCCAGCAGTGATAAGGCAAGCGGGAGCTCCTACGAGCAGTACTTC. Its translation is CASSDKASGSSYEQYF. This chain joins TRBV6-1 and TRBJ2-7; TRBD2 agrees at 8 bases. The germline V gene has CDR1 MNHNS and CDR2 SASEGT. This CDR3 is 16 amino acids long. The trim removed 3 bases at V and 0 bases at J, leaving 7 bases unmatched.